The T cell receptor beta chain under discussion was sequenced for a study of shared T cell receptors in the human thymus. Profiled with immunoSEQ multiplex PCR; TCRdb holds only in-frame clones, not every one. The table has around 730,000 clones, approximately 83% seen once. Germline loops: CDR1 ENHRY, CDR2 SYGVKD. The CDR3 sequence is 19 residues long. V gave up 0 bases and J gave up 4 bases; unmatched junction bases: 10. Another study also made use of these data, one on human thymus T cells. That publication notes: Thymic samples were excised during corrective heart operations. Apparent bias marked the V and J gene usage of thymic and blood repertoires. Overlap was high between thymic repertoires from unrelated individuals, as reported in related research.

Sequenced sample: thymocytes. The V gene is TRBV10-3, the J gene TRBJ2-6; 9 bases map to TRBD1. The TCR originated in a girl younger than two with a congenital heart defect. In DNA form, the CDR3 reads TGTGCCATCAGTGAGTCGGGACAGGGCCCTTCGGCAGGGGCCAACGTCCTGACTTTC. Its protein is CAISESGQGPSAGANVLTF.